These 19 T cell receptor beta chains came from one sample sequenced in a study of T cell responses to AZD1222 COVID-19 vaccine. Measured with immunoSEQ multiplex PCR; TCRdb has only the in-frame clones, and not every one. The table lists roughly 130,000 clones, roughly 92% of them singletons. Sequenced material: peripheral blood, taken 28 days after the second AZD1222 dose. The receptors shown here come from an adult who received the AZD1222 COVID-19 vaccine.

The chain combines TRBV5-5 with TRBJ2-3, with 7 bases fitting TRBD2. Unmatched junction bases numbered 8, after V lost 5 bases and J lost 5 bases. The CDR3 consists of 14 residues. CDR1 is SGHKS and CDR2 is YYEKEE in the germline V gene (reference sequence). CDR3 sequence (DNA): TGTGCCAGCAGGGTTGGGGGAGGGGAAGATACGCAGTATTTT. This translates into CASRVGGGEDTQYF.

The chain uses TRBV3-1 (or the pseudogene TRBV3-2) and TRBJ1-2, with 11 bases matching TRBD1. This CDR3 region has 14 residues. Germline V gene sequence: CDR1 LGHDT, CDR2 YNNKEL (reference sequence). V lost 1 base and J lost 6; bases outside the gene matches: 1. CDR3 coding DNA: TGTGCCAGCAGCCAAGGGGGACAGGGGGATGGCTACACCTTC. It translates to CASSQGGQGDGYTF.

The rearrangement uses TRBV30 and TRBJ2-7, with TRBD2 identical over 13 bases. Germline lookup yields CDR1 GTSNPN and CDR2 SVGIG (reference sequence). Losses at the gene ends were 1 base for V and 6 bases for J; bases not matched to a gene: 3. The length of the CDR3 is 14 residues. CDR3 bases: TGTGCCTGGAGTGATGGACTAGCGGGAGCCGAGCAGTACTTC. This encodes CAWSDGLAGAEQYF.

DNA for the CDR3: TGTGCCACCTACAGGGGTACAGGGAACAGGGAGCAGTACTTC. It yields the protein CATYRGTGNREQYF. This chain connects TRBV28 to TRBJ2-7; TRBD1 matches at 7 bases. The CDR3 totals 14 residues. Germline values: CDR1 MDHEN, CDR2 SYDVKM. Germline trimming cut 10 bases from V and 7 bases from J; bases unmatched to any gene: 16.

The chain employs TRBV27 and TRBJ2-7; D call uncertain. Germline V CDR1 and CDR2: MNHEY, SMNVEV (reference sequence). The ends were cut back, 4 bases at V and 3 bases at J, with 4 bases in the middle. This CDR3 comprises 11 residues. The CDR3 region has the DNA TGTGCCAGCAGTTATGGCTACGAGCAGTACTTC. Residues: CASSYGYEQYF.

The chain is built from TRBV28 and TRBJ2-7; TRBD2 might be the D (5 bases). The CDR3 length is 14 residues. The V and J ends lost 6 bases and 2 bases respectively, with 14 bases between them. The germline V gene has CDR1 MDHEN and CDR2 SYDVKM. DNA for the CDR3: TGTGCCAGCAGCCCCTCGGGGTTCCCCTACGAGCAGTACTTC. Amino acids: CASSPSGFPYEQYF.

The CDR3 here is CASSLSAGLGGYNEQFF. CDR3 in DNA: TGTGCCAGCAGCTTAAGCGCCGGACTGGGGGGTTACAATGAGCAGTTCTTC. The V call is TRBV7-3, the J call TRBJ2-1; TRBD2 might be the D (6 bases). Trimming took off 1 base at V and 4 bases at J, with 17 bases between the two ends. This CDR3 is built from 17 residues. Germline V gene lookup returns CDR1 SGHTA and CDR2 FQGTGA. Using reference TRBV7-3 and TRBJ2-1 for the parts outside the CDR3, the full variable domain is GAGVSQTPSNKVTEKGKYVELRCDPISGHTALYWYRQSLGQGPEFLIYFQGTGAADDSGLPNDRFFAVRPEGSVSTLKIQRTERGDSAVYLCASSLSAGLGGYNEQFFGPGTRLTVL.

The CDR3 nucleotides are TGTGCCAGCAGCTTAAGATCGGGTGGTTGGAACACCGGGGAGCTGTTTTTT. This codes for CASSLRSGGWNTGELFF. This chain joins TRBV7-3 and TRBJ2-2; D uncertain. There are 17 residues in the CDR3. Germline V lookup: CDR1 SGHTA, CDR2 FQGTGA. V dropped 1 base and J dropped 1 base, with 13 bases sitting between them.

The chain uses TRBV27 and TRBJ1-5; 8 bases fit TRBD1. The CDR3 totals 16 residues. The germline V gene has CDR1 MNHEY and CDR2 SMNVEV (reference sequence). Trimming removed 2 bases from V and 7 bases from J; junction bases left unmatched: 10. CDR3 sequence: CASSLGSRGPQQPQHF. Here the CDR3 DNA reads TGTGCCAGCAGTTTAGGGAGCAGGGGGCCGCAACAGCCCCAGCATTTT.

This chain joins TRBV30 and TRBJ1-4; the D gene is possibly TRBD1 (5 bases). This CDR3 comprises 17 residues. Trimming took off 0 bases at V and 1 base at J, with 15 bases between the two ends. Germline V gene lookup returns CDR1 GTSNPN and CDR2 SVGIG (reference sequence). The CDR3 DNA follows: TGTGCCTGGAGTGTGGGACTGATAACCCAAACTAATGAAAAACTGTTTTTT. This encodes CAWSVGLITQTNEKLFF.

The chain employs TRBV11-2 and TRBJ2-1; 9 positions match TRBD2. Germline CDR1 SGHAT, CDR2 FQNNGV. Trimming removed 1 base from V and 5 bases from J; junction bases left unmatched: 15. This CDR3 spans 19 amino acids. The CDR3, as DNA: TGTGCCAGCAGCTTAGTAAGGGGAGTAGCGGGAGCTCGCGACAATGAGCAGTTCTTC. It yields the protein CASSLVRGVAGARDNEQFF.

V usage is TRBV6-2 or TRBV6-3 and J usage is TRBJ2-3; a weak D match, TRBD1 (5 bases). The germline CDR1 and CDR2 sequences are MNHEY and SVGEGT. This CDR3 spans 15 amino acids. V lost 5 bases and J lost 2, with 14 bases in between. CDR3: CASSPGQVPTDTQYF. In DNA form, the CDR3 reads TGTGCCAGCAGTCCCGGACAAGTCCCCACAGATACGCAGTATTTT.

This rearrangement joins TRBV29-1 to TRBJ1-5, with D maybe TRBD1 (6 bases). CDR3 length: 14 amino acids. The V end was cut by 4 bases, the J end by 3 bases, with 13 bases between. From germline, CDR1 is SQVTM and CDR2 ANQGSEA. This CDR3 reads CSVAVDRTNQPQHF. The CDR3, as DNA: TGCAGCGTTGCAGTGGACAGAACCAATCAGCCCCAGCATTTT. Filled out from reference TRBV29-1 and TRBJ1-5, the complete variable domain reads SAVISQKPSRDICQRGTSLTIQCQVDSQVTMMFWYRQQPGQSLTLIATANQGSEATYESGFVIDKFPISRPNLTFSTLTVSNMSPEDSSIYLCSVAVDRTNQPQHFGDGTRLSIL.

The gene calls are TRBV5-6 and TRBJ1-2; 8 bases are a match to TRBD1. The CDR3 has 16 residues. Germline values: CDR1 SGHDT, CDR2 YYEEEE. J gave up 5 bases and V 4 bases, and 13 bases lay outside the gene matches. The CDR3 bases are TGTGCCAGCAGCCAGGCCGGGACAGGTCAAGTATATGGCTACACCTTC. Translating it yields CASSQAGTGQVYGYTF.

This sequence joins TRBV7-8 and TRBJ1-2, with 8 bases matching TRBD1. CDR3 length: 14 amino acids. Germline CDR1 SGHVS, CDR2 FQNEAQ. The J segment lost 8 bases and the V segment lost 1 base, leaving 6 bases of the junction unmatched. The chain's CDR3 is CASSLGQGAPGYTF. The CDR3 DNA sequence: TGTGCCAGCAGCTTAGGGCAGGGGGCGCCCGGCTACACCTTC.

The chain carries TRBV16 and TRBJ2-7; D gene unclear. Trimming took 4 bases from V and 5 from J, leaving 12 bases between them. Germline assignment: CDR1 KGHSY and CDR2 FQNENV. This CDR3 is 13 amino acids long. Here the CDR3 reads CASSRNNGDEQYF. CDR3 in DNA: TGTGCCAGCAGCCGAAACAATGGGGACGAGCAGTACTTC.

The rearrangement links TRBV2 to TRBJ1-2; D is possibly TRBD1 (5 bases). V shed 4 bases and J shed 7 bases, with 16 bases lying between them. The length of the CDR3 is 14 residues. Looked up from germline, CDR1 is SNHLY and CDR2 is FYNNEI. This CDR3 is CASSVQGPNRGYTF. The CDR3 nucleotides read TGTGCCAGCAGTGTTCAGGGACCAAACCGTGGCTACACCTTC.

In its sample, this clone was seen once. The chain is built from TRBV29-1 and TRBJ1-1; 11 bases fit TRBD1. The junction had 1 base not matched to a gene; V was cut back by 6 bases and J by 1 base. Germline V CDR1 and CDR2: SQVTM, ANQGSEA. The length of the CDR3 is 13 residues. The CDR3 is CSVGTGGNTEAFF. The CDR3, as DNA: TGCAGCGTGGGGACAGGGGGGAACACTGAAGCTTTCTTT.

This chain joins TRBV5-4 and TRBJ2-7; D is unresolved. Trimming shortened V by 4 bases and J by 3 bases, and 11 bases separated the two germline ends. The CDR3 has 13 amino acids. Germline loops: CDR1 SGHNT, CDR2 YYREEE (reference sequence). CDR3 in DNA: TGTGCCAGCAGCCCCTATGTGGACTACGAGCAGTACTTC. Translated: CASSPYVDYEQYF.